This T cell receptor (beta chain) was retrieved from a study of blood T cell repertoires in COVID-19. As for the study in general: Acute and convalescent COVID-19 specimens originated in the United States, Italy and Spain.

This CDR3 region has 13 residues. Trimming shortened V by 5 bases and J by 0 bases, and 8 bases separated the two germline ends. Germline V gene data show CDR1 as MDHEN and CDR2 as SYDVKM. In the original processing: Reference gene primer amplification gave estimated nucleated cell counts. The table came from immunoSEQ multiplex PCR; TCRdb's copy has only in-frame clones and leaves some out. V, J and clone size derive from that table, while D and trimming were established from the DNA sequence. In the table there are 61,000 or so clones, more than 65% of which are singletons. This receptor was obtained from a woman in her seventies with acute or convalescent COVID-19. The rearrangement uses TRBV28 and TRBJ2-7; weak D call: TRBD1 (5 bases). Sequencing input: peripheral blood. CDR3 region: CASSPTASYEQYF. The CDR3 DNA sequence: TGTGCCAGCAGTCCGACAGCCTCCTACGAGCAGTACTTC.